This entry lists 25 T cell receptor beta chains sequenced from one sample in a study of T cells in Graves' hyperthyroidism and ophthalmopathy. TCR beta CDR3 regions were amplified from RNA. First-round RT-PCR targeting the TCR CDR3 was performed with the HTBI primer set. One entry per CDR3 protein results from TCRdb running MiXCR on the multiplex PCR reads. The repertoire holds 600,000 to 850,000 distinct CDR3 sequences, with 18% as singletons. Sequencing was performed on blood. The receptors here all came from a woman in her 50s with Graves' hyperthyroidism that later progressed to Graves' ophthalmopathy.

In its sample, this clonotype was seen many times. The CDR3 DNA follows: TGTGCCAGTCGTGTAAGTGGGGCGAGACTCTATGGCTACACCTTC. It translates to CASRVSGARLYGYTF. This chain connects TRBV12-3 or TRBV12-4 to TRBJ1-2, with D maybe TRBD1 (5 bases). V was pared by 9 bases and J by 4 bases, with 21 bases between. The CDR3 contains 15 residues.

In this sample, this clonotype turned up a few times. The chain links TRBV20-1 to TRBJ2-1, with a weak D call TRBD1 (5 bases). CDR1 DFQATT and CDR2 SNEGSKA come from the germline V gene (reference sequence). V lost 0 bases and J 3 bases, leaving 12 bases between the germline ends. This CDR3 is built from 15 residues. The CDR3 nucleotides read TGCAGTGCTAGAGATCAGTTGGACATCTACAATGAGCAGTTCTTC. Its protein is CSARDQLDIYNEQFF.

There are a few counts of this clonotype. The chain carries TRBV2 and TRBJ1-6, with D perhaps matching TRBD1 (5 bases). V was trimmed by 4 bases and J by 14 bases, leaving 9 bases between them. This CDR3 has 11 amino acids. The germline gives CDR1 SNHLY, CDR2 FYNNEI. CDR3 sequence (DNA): TGTGCCAGCAGTGCAGGGCTCTCCCTCCACTTT. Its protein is CASSAGLSLHF.

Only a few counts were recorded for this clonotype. The CDR3 DNA sequence: TGTGCCAGCAGCTTAGATAGTGGGAACCAAGAGACCCAGTACTTC. It is translated as CASSLDSGNQETQYF. V gene TRBV7-2 combines with J gene TRBJ2-5; D not resolved. V lost 1 base to trimming and J lost 0 bases, with 9 bases between them. CDR3 length equals 15 residues. Germline V lookup: CDR1 SGHTA, CDR2 FQGNSA.

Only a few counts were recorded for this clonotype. This chain's CDR3 is CASSLGAQGAGTNEKLFF. In nucleotides, the CDR3 is TGCGCCAGCAGCTTGGGAGCTCAGGGGGCTGGAACTAATGAAAAACTGTTTTTT. The chain uses TRBV5-1 and TRBJ1-4; 8 bases map to TRBD1. Trimming at V came to 0 bases and at J to 1 base, leaving 8 bases not matched to a gene. Germline values: CDR1 SGHRS, CDR2 YFSETQ. The length of the CDR3 is 18 residues.

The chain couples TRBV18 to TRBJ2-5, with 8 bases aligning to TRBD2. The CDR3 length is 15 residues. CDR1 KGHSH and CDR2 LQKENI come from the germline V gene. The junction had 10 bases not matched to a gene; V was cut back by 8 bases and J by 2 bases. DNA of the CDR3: TGTGCCAGCAGCCCCCGGCGCGGGGGGCAAGAGACCCAGTACTTC. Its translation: CASSPRRGGQETQYF.

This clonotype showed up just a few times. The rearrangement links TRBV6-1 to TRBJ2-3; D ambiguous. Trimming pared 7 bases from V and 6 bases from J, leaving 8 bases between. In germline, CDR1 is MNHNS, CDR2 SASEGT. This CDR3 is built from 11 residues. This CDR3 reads CASKMGDTQYF. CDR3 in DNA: TGTGCCAGCAAGATGGGGGATACGCAGTATTTT.

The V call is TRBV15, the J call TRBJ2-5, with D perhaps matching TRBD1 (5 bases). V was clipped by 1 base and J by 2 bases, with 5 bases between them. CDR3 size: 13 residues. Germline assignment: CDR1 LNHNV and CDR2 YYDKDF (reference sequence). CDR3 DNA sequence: TGTGCCACCAGCAGAGGACAGCAAGAGACCCAGTACTTC. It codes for CATSRGQQETQYF.

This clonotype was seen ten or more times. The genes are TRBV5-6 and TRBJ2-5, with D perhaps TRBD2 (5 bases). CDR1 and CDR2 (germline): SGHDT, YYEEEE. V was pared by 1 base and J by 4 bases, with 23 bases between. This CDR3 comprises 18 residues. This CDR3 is CASSLRQSGRIGSETQYF. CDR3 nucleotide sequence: TGTGCCAGCAGCTTGAGGCAGAGCGGAAGAATTGGGTCAGAGACCCAGTACTTC. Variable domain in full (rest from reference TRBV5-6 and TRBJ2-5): DAGVTQSPTHLIKTRGQQVTLRCSPKSGHDTVSWYQQALGQGPQFIFQYYEEEERQRGNFPDRFSGHQFPNYSSELNVNALLLGDSALYLCASSLRQSGRIGSETQYFGPGTRLLVL.

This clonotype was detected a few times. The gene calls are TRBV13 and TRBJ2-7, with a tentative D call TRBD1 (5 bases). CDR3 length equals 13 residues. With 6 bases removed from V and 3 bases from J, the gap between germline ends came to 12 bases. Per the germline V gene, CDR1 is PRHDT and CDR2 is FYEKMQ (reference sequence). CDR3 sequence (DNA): TGTGCCAGCAGTGCGGACACAGGCTACGAGCAGTACTTC. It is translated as CASSADTGYEQYF. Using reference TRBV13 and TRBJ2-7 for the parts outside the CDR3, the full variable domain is AAGVIQSPRHLIKEKRETATLKCYPIPRHDTVYWYQQGPGQDPQFLISFYEKMQSDKGSIPDRFSAQQFSDYHSELNMSSLELGDSALYFCASSADTGYEQYFGPGTRLTVT.

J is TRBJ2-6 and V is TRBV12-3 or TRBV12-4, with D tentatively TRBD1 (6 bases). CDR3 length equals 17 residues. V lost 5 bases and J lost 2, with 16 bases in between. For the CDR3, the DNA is TGTGCCAGCAGTCCCCCGGGACAATGGGCTGGGGCCAACGTCCTGACTTTC. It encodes CASSPPGQWAGANVLTF.

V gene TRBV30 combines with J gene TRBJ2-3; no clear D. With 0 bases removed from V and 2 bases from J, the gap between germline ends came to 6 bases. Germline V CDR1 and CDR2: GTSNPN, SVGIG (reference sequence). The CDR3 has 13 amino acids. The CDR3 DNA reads TGTGCCTGGAGTGTCCTCGACACAGATACGCAGTATTTT. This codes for CAWSVLDTDTQYF.

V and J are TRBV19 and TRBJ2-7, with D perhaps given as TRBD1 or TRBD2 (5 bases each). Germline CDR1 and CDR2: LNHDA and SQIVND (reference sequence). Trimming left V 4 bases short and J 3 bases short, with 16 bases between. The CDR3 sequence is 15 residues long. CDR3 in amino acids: CASSTGTGSGYEQYF. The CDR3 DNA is TGTGCCAGTAGTACCGGGACCGGGTCCGGCTACGAGCAGTACTTC.

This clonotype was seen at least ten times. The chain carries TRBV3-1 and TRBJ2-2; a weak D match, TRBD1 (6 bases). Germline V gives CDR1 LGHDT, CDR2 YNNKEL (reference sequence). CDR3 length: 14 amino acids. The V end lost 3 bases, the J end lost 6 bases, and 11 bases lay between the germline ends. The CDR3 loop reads CASSHGTGPGELFF. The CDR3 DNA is TGTGCCAGCAGCCATGGTACAGGGCCCGGGGAGCTGTTTTTT. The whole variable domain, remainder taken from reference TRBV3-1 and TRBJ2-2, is DTAVSQTPKYLVTQMGNDKSIKCEQNLGHDTMYWYKQDSKKFLKIMFSYNNKELIINETVPNRFSPKSPDKAHLNLHINSLELGDSAVYFCASSHGTGPGELFFGEGSRLTVL.

The CDR3 DNA reads TGTGCGAGGGACGAGCAGTACTTC. It translates to CARDEQYF. The rearrangement uses TRBV15 and TRBJ2-7, with TRBD2 as a possible D gene (5 bases). Germline-derived CDR1 and CDR2 are LNHNV and YYDKDF (reference sequence). This CDR3 is built from 8 residues.

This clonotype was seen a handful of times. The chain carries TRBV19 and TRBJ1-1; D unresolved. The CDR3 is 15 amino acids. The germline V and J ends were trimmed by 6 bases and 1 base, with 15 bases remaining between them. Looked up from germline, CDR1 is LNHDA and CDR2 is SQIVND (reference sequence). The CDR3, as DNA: TGTGCCAGTAGATCCCCCGGAGACTCGAACACTGAAGCTTTCTTT. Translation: CASRSPGDSNTEAFF. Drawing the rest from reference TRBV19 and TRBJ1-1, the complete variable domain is DGGITQSPKYLFRKEGQNVTLSCEQNLNHDAMYWYRQDPGQGLRLIYYSQIVNDFQKGDIAEGYSVSREKKESFPLTVTSAQKNPTAFYLCASRSPGDSNTEAFFGQGTRLTVV.

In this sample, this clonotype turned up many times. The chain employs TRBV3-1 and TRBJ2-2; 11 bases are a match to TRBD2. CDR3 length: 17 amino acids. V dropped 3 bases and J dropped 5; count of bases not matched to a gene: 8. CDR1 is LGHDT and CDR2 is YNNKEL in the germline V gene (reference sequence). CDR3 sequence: CASSHPGLADSTGELFF. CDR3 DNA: TGTGCCAGCAGCCACCCGGGACTAGCGGATTCTACCGGGGAGCTGTTTTTT.

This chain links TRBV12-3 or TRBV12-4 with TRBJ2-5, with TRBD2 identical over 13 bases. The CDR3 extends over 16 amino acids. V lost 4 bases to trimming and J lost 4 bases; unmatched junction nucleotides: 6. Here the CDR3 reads CASSSGTSGDRETQYF. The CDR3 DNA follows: TGTGCCAGCAGTTCCGGGACTAGCGGGGACCGAGAGACCCAGTACTTC.

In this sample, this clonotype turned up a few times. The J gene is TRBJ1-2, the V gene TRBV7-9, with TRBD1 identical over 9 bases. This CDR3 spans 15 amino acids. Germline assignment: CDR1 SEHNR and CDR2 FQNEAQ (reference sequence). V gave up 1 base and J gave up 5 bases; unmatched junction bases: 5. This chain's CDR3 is CASSLVEGQGYGYTF. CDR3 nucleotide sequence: TGTGCCAGCAGCTTAGTGGAAGGACAGGGGTATGGCTACACCTTC.

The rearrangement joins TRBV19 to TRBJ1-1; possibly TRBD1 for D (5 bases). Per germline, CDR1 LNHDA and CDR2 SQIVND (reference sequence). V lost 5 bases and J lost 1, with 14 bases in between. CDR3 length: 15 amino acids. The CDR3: CASSAFAGTNTEAFF. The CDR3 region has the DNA TGTGCCAGTAGTGCCTTCGCAGGGACGAACACTGAAGCTTTCTTT.

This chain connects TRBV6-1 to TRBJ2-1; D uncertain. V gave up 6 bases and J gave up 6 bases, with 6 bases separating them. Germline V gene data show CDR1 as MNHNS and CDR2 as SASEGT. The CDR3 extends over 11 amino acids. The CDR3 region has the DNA TGTGCCAGCAGGCTAAGCAATGAGCAGTTCTTC. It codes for CASRLSNEQFF.

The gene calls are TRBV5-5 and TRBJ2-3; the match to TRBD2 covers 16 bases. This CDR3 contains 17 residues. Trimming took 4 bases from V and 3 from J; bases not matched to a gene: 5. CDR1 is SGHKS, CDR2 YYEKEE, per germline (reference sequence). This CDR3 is CASSGTSGGVSTDTQYF. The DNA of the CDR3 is TGTGCCAGCAGCGGGACTAGCGGGGGGGTTTCTACAGATACGCAGTATTTT.

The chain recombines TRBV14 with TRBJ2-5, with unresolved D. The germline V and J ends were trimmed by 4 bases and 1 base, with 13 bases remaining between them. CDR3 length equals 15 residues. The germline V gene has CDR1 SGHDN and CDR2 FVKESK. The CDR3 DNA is TGTGCCAGCAGCCCCACCCGATCGCGCCAAGAGACCCAGTACTTC. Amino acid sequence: CASSPTRSRQETQYF.

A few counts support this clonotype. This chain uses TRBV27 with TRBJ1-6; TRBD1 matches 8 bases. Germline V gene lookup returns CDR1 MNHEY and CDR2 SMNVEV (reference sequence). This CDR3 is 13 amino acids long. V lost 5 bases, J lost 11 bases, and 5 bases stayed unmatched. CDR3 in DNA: TGTGCCAGCAGTATAAGGACAGGGACACCCCTCCACTTT. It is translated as CASSIRTGTPLHF.

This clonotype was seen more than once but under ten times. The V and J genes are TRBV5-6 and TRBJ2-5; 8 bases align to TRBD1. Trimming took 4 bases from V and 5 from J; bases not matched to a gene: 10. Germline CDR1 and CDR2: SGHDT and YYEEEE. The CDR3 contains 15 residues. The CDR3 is CASSPSTGGGETQYF. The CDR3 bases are TGTGCCAGCAGCCCGTCAACAGGGGGTGGGGAGACCCAGTACTTC.